This T cell receptor beta chain emerged from a study of response to subunit inactivated influenza vaccine. The study's findings and limits: After each seasonal influenza vaccination, few new T cells are recruited, the authors suggested.

This clonotype was picked up a small number of times. Its antigen is unknown. Possible read error: a much larger clone is one base away. Via MiXCR, TCRdb re-called the RT-PCR reads, giving one row per CDR3 protein. The sample contains roughly 670,000 distinct CDR3 sequences, 14% of which appear only once. The TCR sequence derives from a man aged 50-60 years who received an inactivated influenza vaccine. Sequencing was performed on PBMCs from blood, taken 14 to 15 days before vaccination.

In DNA, the CDR3 is TGCGCCAGCAGCCGTGCCCCCAACACCGGGGAGCTGTTTTTT. This codes for CASSRAPNTGELFF. The chain joins TRBV5-1 to TRBJ2-2; no firm D call. The germline gives CDR1 SGHRS, CDR2 YFSETQ. The CDR3 runs 14 residues. Trimming removed 4 bases at V and 2 bases at J, with 9 bases between.